Presented here are 29 T cell receptor beta chains from one specimen sequenced in a study of T cells in Graves' hyperthyroidism and ophthalmopathy. TCR beta CDR3 region amplification was performed from RNA transcripts. The HTBI primer set was used in a first-round RT-PCR of the TCR CDR3. Each CDR3 protein gets one entry after TCRdb re-called the multiplex PCR reads with MiXCR. The sample consists of under 350,000 distinct CDR3 sequences, more than 15% of them appearing once. The source material was blood. The receptors here all came from a woman aged 55-75 years with Graves' ophthalmopathy.

In the case of this clonotype: The germline gene is not matched at one end of the junction; a read error may be the cause. V gene TRBV25-1 combines with J gene TRBJ2-1, with 7 bases matching TRBD1. The CDR3 is 13 amino acids. The germline V gene has CDR1 MGHDK and CDR2 SYGVNS. The CDR3 coding sequence is TGTGCCAGCATCGGGACAGTTTACAATGAGCGGTTCTTC. Translating gives CASIGTVYNERFF.

This clonotype was counted at least ten times. The chain carries TRBV13 and TRBJ2-7, with D possibly being TRBD1 or TRBD2 (5 bases each). The CDR3 contains 18 residues. The germline V gene encodes CDR1 PRHDT and CDR2 FYEKMQ (reference sequence). With 2 bases removed from V and 2 bases from J, the gap between germline ends came to 22 bases. The CDR3 is CASSLRGRFSTVTYEQYF. For the CDR3, the DNA is TGTGCCAGCAGCTTAAGGGGACGGTTCTCCACCGTTACCTACGAGCAGTACTTC.

Ten or more counts support this clonotype. The chain joins TRBV5-6 to TRBJ2-1; D uncertain. The CDR3 consists of 14 residues. V lost 1 base to trimming and J lost 6 bases, with 11 bases between them. CDR1 is SGHDT, CDR2 YYEEEE, per germline. In nucleotides, the CDR3 is TGTGCCAGCAGCTTGCACGGTTTTGGCAATGAGCAGTTCTTC. This translates into CASSLHGFGNEQFF.

This clonotype was seen only once. The chain couples TRBV9 to TRBJ2-7, with 8 positions matching TRBD1. CDR1 is SGDLS and CDR2 is YYNGEE in the germline V gene. This CDR3 spans 14 amino acids. J lost 6 bases, V lost 4 bases, and 9 bases had no gene match. This chain's CDR3 is CASSQGARPGEQYF. As DNA, the CDR3 is TGTGCCAGCAGCCAGGGGGCCAGACCGGGCGAGCAGTACTTC.

V gene TRBV5-4 combines with J gene TRBJ2-5; D not certain. Trimming stripped 5 bases from V and 1 base from J, with 18 bases between. The germline V gene has CDR1 SGHNT and CDR2 YYREEE (reference sequence). This CDR3 spans 16 amino acids. Written as DNA, the CDR3 is TGTGCCAGCAGAGCCCATCCCCGGAGATTCCAAGAGACCCAGTACTTC. It encodes CASRAHPRRFQETQYF. Supplemented by reference TRBV5-4 and TRBJ2-5, the full variable domain reads ETGVTQSPTHLIKTRGQQVTLRCSSQSGHNTVSWYQQALGQGPQFIFQYYREEENGRGNFPPRFSGLQFPNYSSELNVNALELDDSALYLCASRAHPRRFQETQYFGPGTRLLVL.

The gene calls are TRBV9 and TRBJ1-6; 9 bases align to TRBD1. Losses at the gene ends were 3 bases for V and 3 bases for J; bases not matched to a gene: 4. CDR3 size: 16 residues. Germline loops: CDR1 SGDLS, CDR2 YYNGEE. The CDR3 coding sequence is TGTGCCAGCAGCGCCCGACAGGGGGACTATAATTCACCCCTCCACTTT. Its protein product is CASSARQGDYNSPLHF.

The chain recombines TRBV29-1 with TRBJ2-5; no definite D call. The CDR3 length is 13 residues. V lost 7 bases and J 1 base, leaving 13 bases between the germline ends. Germline loops: CDR1 SQVTM, CDR2 ANQGSEA. DNA for the CDR3: TGCAGCGCTACACGGCACCGCCAAGAGACCCAGTACTTC. This encodes CSATRHRQETQYF.

This clonotype came up many times. This chain joins TRBV7-2 and TRBJ2-7; 9 nucleotides line up with TRBD2. Germline lookup yields CDR1 SGHTA and CDR2 FQGNSA. There are 14 residues in the CDR3. The trim removed 5 bases at V and 6 bases at J, leaving 8 bases unmatched. In DNA, the CDR3 is TGTGCCAGCAGCCAGACTAGCGGTATTGGCGAGCAGTACTTC. As protein: CASSQTSGIGEQYF. Drawing the rest from reference TRBV7-2 and TRBJ2-7, the complete variable domain is GAGVSQSPSNKVTEKGKDVELRCDPISGHTALYWYRQSLGQGLEFLIYFQGNSAPDKSGLPSDRFSAERTGGSVSTLTIQRTQQEDSAVYLCASSQTSGIGEQYFGPGTRLTVT.

This clonotype has ten or more counts. The chain couples TRBV2 to TRBJ2-7; TRBD2 agrees at 7 bases. Trimming at V came to 6 bases and at J to 4 bases, leaving 9 bases not matched to a gene. Germline-derived CDR1 and CDR2 are SNHLY and FYNNEI. CDR3 size: 14 residues. In DNA form, the CDR3 reads TGTGCCAGCAGGATGGTTAGCGGGTCATACGAGCAGTACTTC. Encoded protein: CASRMVSGSYEQYF. The full variable domain, its missing parts supplied by reference TRBV2 and TRBJ2-7, is EPEVTQTPSHQVTQMGQEVILRCVPISNHLYFYWYRQILGQKVEFLVSFYNNEISEKSEIFDDQFSVERPDGSNFTLKIRSTKLEDSAMYFCASRMVSGSYEQYFGPGTRLTVT.

This chain connects TRBV20-1 to TRBJ2-3; 8 nucleotides agree with TRBD1. J gave up 2 bases and V 3 bases, and 7 bases lay outside the gene matches. In germline, CDR1 is DFQATT, CDR2 SNEGSKA (reference sequence). The CDR3 is 15 residues long. CDR3 amino acids: CSASSGTGITDTQYF. The CDR3 coding sequence is TGCAGTGCTAGCTCCGGGACAGGCATCACAGATACGCAGTATTTT.

This clonotype was observed at least ten times. This chain joins TRBV2 and TRBJ2-2; D gene unclear. This CDR3 is 14 amino acids long. The V and J ends lost 4 bases and 1 base respectively, with 7 bases between them. CDR1 is SNHLY and CDR2 is FYNNEI in the germline V gene. In DNA, the CDR3 is TGTGCCAGCAGTGTTGGAAGGAACACCGGGGAGCTGTTTTTT. Translated: CASSVGRNTGELFF.

In this sample, this clonotype turned up once. The V and J genes are TRBV29-1 and TRBJ1-2; 7 bases agree with TRBD1. The trim removed 7 bases at V and 0 bases at J, leaving 5 bases unmatched. This CDR3 has 13 residues. Germline-derived CDR1 and CDR2 are SQVTM and ANQGSEA. CDR3 sequence: CSGGQSPNYGYTF. The CDR3 nucleotides read TGCAGCGGGGGACAGTCTCCTAACTATGGCTACACCTTC.

This clonotype came up a few times. A much larger clonotype is one base distant, so this may be a read error. The V and J genes are TRBV6-5 and TRBJ1-2; no clear D. The ends were cut back, 2 bases at V and 8 bases at J, with 6 bases in the middle. Germline V gives CDR1 MNHEY, CDR2 SVGAGI. CDR3 length: 11 residues. The CDR3 here is CASSYGIGYTF. The CDR3 bases are TGTGCCAGCAGTTACGGAATCGGCTACACCTTC.

In this sample, this clonotype turned up many times. The chain links TRBV7-9 to TRBJ2-5; a possible D gene is TRBD1 (7 bases). The V gene's germline CDR1 is SEHNR and CDR2 FQNEAQ (reference sequence). The CDR3 has 15 residues. V gave up 1 base and J gave up 5 bases, with 14 bases separating them. The CDR3 DNA follows: TGTGCCAGCAGCTTAGGACAGGGACTTGGTGAGACCCAGTACTTC. It codes for CASSLGQGLGETQYF.

This clonotype has at least ten counts. The chain joins TRBV6-2 or TRBV6-3 to TRBJ2-7, with D possibly being TRBD2 (6 bases). Germline V gene data show CDR1 as MNHEY and CDR2 as SVGEGT. Trimming took off 0 bases at V and 0 bases at J, with 12 bases between the two ends. This CDR3 contains 16 residues. CDR3 DNA: TGTGCCAGCAGTTACTCGGTCCTAGCGCTCTCCTACGAGCAGTACTTC. It codes for CASSYSVLALSYEQYF.

The chain recombines TRBV27 with TRBJ2-4; 7 bases match TRBD2. Germline loops: CDR1 MNHEY, CDR2 SMNVEV (reference sequence). The CDR3 spans 15 residues. Trimming removed 3 bases from V and 0 bases from J; junction bases left unmatched: 2. The DNA of the CDR3 is TGTGCCAGCAGTTTCGGGGGGATAGCCAAAAACATTCAGTACTTC. Protein product: CASSFGGIAKNIQYF.

The table lists this clonotype with a few counts. The V call is TRBV4-1, the J call TRBJ1-4, with D uncertain. Trimming took off 4 bases at V and 7 bases at J, with 16 bases between the two ends. Germline V gene data show CDR1 as MGHRA and CDR2 as YSYEKL. The CDR3 runs to 15 residues. The CDR3, as DNA: TGCGCCAGCAGCCTCCTGGGATCCCGGGGTGAAAAACTGTTTTTT. Translated: CASSLLGSRGEKLFF.

Ten or more counts support this clonotype. The chain combines TRBV4-2 with TRBJ1-6; possibly TRBD1 for D (6 bases). Trimming removed 0 bases at V and 9 bases at J, with 15 bases between. The CDR3 is 16 residues long. Germline V gene lookup returns CDR1 LGHNA and CDR2 YNFKEQ. DNA for the CDR3: TGTGCCAGCAGCCAAGATCGGGGGCATGGGGCTTCACCCCTCCACTTT. Translated: CASSQDRGHGASPLHF.

At least ten counts were recorded for this clonotype. The chain joins TRBV7-2 to TRBJ2-1; D possibly uses TRBD1 or TRBD2 (6 bases each). The V and J ends lost 0 bases and 7 bases respectively, with 13 bases between them. The germline CDR1 and CDR2 sequences are SGHTA and FQGNSA. The CDR3 runs to 15 residues. CDR3 DNA: TGTGCCAGCAGCTTAGCGCTCGGGGGCGGAAATGAGCAGTTCTTC. It translates to CASSLALGGGNEQFF.

This clonotype was seen many times. The chain carries TRBV20-1 and TRBJ2-7, with D perhaps TRBD2 (6 bases). V lost 6 bases and J 6 bases, leaving 21 bases between the germline ends. The CDR3 loop spans 14 amino acids. The germline CDR1 and CDR2 sequences are DFQATT and SNEGSKA (reference sequence). The CDR3 nucleotides read TGCAGTGCCTTACGACCGGGGGACCCCAGCGAGCAGTACTTC. Protein: CSALRPGDPSEQYF.

This clonotype was seen many times. This sequence joins TRBV20-1 and TRBJ2-7; D may be TRBD2 (7 bases). The CDR3 is made up of 13 amino acids. Germline V gene lookup returns CDR1 DFQATT and CDR2 SNEGSKA (reference sequence). V lost 6 bases and J lost 3, with 15 bases in between. CDR3 sequence (DNA): TGCAGTGCGGAAGGGGGGGAAAACTACGAGCAGTACTTC. Translated, it gives CSAEGGENYEQYF.

This clonotype has more than one count but fewer than ten. V usage is TRBV3-1 and J usage is TRBJ2-7; D might be TRBD1 or TRBD2, each matching 5 bases. Per germline, CDR1 LGHDT and CDR2 YNNKEL (reference sequence). The V end was cut by 1 base, the J end by 2 bases, with 6 bases between. This CDR3 spans 13 amino acids. This CDR3 is CASSQGGAYEQYF. The CDR3 bases are TGTGCCAGCAGCCAAGGAGGGGCCTACGAGCAGTACTTC.

This clonotype came up many times. This chain uses TRBV12-3 or TRBV12-4 with TRBJ2-3, with a tentative D call TRBD1 (5 bases). V lost 5 bases to trimming and J lost 5 bases, with 8 bases between them. The CDR3 spans 12 residues. The CDR3 DNA reads TGTGCCAGCAGTCCGCAGGGAGATACGCAGTATTTT. Protein sequence: CASSPQGDTQYF.

This clonotype was seen repeatedly, ten times or more. The J gene is TRBJ2-7, the V gene TRBV2; 11 bases line up with TRBD1. CDR1 is SNHLY and CDR2 is FYNNEI in the germline V gene. Trimming took 6 bases from V and 5 from J; bases not matched to a gene: 9. The CDR3 runs 15 residues. This CDR3 reads CASRFSRDRGDEQYF. The DNA of the CDR3 is TGTGCCAGCAGGTTCAGTCGGGACAGGGGGGACGAGCAGTACTTC.

This sequence joins TRBV20-1 and TRBJ2-7, with 11 bases matching TRBD2. The junction had 8 bases not matched to a gene; V was cut back by 0 bases and J by 4 bases. This CDR3 is built from 16 residues. CDR1 is DFQATT and CDR2 is SNEGSKA in the germline V gene (reference sequence). CDR3 in amino acids: CSARDYTSGRAYEQYF. The CDR3 DNA sequence: TGCAGTGCTAGAGACTACACTAGCGGGAGAGCTTACGAGCAGTACTTC.

The chain links TRBV7-2 to TRBJ2-2; TRBD2 matches 8 bases. The germline gives CDR1 SGHTA, CDR2 FQGNSA. Trimming at V came to 5 bases and at J to 3 bases, leaving 11 bases not matched to a gene. The CDR3 extends over 17 amino acids. The chain's CDR3 is CASSRDGTRGYTGELFF. CDR3 DNA sequence: TGTGCCAGCAGCCGCGACGGGACTAGGGGCTACACCGGGGAGCTGTTTTTT.

This clonotype was found many times. Here the CDR3 reads CASSFGTGGSYEQYF. As DNA, the CDR3 is TGTGCCAGCAGCTTTGGGACAGGGGGCTCTTACGAGCAGTACTTC. V and J are TRBV7-2 and TRBJ2-7; 12 bases are shared with TRBD1. CDR1 is SGHTA and CDR2 is FQGNSA in the germline V gene. V trimming: 3 bases; J trimming: 4 bases; junction bases outside the gene matches: 4. The CDR3 covers 15 residues.

This clonotype has at least ten counts. This chain connects TRBV18 to TRBJ2-2; unclear D gene. The CDR3 extends over 13 amino acids. V was pared by 6 bases and J by 7 bases, with 12 bases between. CDR1 and CDR2 (germline): KGHSH, LQKENI. The CDR3 DNA reads as TGTGCCAGCTCCCCGTTCAGGAGCGGGGAGCTGTTTTTT. Protein product: CASSPFRSGELFF.

This clonotype was detected many times. V gene TRBV6-6 combines with J gene TRBJ1-1; D may be TRBD1 (6 bases). This CDR3 contains 13 residues. The germline V gene has CDR1 MNHNY and CDR2 SVGAGI (reference sequence). V was clipped by 0 bases and J by 10 bases, with 12 bases between them. CDR3 nucleotides: TGTGCCAGCAGTTACTCTGCAGGGGCCGGAGCTTTCTTT. Translation: CASSYSAGAGAFF.